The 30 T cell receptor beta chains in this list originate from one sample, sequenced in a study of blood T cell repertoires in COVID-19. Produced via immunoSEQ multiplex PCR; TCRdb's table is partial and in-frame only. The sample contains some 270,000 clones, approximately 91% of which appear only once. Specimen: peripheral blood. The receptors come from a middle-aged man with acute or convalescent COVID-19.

CDR3 nucleotide sequence: TGTGCCAGCAGCGTAGGGAGGGGATCGAGCACAGATACGCAGTATTTT. This sequence encodes CASSVGRGSSTDTQYF. The V gene is TRBV9, the J gene TRBJ2-3, with D tentatively TRBD2 (6 bases). V gave up 0 bases and J gave up 0 bases, with 11 bases separating them. This CDR3 is 16 amino acids long. Per germline, CDR1 SGDLS and CDR2 YYNGEE.

In nucleotides, the CDR3 is TGTGCCAGCAGTTCACAGGGTGGCTATGGCTACACCTTC. Residues: CASSSQGGYGYTF. The chain is built from TRBV12-3 or TRBV12-4 and TRBJ1-2; D might be TRBD1 (6 bases). V gave up 4 bases and J gave up 4 bases, with 10 bases separating them. The length of the CDR3 is 13 residues.

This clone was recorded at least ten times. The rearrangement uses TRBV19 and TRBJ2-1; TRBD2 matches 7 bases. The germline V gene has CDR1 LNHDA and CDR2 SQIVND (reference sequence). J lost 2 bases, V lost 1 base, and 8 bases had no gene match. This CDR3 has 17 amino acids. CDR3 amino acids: CASSIARPRGAYNEQFF. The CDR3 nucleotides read TGTGCCAGTAGTATAGCACGACCCCGGGGGGCCTACAATGAGCAGTTCTTC.

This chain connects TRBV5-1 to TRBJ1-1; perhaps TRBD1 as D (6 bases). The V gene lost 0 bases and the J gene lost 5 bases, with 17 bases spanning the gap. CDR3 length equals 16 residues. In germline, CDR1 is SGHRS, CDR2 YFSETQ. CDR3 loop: CASSLDGQPPGTEAFF. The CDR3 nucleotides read TGCGCCAGCAGCTTGGATGGACAGCCCCCTGGGACTGAAGCTTTCTTT. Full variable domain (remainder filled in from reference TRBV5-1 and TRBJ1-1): KAGVTQTPRYLIKTRGQQVTLSCSPISGHRSVSWYQQTPGQGLQFLFEYFSETQRNKGNFPGRFSGRQFSNSRSEMNVSTLELGDSALYLCASSLDGQPPGTEAFFGQGTRLTVV.

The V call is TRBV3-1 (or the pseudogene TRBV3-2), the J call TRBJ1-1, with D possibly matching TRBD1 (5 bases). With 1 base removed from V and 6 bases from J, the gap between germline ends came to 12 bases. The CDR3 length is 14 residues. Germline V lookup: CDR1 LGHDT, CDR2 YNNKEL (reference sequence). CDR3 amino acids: CASSQAAGSSEAFF. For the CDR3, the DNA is TGTGCCAGCAGCCAAGCCGCAGGGTCATCTGAAGCTTTCTTT.

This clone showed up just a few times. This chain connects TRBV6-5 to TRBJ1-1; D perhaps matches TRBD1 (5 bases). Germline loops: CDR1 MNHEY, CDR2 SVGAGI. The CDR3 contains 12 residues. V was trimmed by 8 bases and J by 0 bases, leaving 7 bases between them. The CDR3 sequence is CASGALNTEAFF. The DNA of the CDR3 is TGTGCCAGCGGGGCGTTGAACACTGAAGCTTTCTTT.

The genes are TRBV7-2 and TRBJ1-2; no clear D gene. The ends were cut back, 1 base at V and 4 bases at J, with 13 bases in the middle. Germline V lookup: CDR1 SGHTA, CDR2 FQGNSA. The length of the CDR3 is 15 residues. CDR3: CASSLDAFLVYGYTF. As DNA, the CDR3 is TGTGCCAGCAGCTTAGACGCGTTTCTCGTCTATGGCTACACCTTC.

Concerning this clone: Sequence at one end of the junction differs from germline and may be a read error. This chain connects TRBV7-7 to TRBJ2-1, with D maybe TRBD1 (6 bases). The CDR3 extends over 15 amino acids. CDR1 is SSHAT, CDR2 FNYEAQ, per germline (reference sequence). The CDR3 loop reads CASSLDGQSYNEQFF. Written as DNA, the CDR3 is TGTGCTAGCAGCTTAGATGGACAGTCCTACAATGAGCAGTTCTTC.

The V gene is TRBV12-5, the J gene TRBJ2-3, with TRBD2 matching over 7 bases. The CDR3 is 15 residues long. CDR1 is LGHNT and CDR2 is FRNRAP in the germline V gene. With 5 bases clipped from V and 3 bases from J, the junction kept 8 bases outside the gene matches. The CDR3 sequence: CASGGGEAGTDTQYF. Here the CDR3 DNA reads TGTGCTAGTGGTGGGGGGGAGGCGGGGACAGATACGCAGTATTTT.

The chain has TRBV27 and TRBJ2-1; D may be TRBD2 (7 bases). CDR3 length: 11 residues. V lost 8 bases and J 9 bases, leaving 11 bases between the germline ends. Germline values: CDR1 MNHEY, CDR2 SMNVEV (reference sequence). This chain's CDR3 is CASGGGLEQFF. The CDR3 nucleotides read TGTGCCAGCGGGGGGGGCCTTGAGCAGTTCTTC.

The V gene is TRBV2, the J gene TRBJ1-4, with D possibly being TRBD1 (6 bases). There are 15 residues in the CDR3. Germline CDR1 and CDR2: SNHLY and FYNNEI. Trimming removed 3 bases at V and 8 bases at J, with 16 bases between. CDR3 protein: CASSERVRGWEKLFF. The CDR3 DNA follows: TGTGCCAGCAGTGAGAGAGTGAGGGGGTGGGAAAAACTGTTTTTT.

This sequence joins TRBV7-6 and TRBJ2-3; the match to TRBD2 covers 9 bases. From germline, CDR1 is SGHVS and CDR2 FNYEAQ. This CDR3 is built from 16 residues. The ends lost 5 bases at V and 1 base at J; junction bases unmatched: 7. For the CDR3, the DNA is TGTGCCAGCAGCCCGGGGACTAGCTCTGGCACAGATACGCAGTATTTT. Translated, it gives CASSPGTSSGTDTQYF.

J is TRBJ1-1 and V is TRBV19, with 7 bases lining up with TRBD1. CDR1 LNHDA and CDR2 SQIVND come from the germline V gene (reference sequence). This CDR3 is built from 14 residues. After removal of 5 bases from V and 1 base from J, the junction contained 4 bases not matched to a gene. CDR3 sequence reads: CASSPHRGNTEAFF. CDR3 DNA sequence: TGTGCCAGTAGTCCACACAGGGGGAACACTGAAGCTTTCTTT.

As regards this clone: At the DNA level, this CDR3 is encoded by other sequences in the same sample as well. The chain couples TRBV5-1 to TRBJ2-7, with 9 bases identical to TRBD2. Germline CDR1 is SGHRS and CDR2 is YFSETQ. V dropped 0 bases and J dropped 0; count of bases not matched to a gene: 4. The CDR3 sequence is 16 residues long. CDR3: CASSLGLAGDSYEQYF. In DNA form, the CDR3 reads TGCGCCAGCAGCTTGGGGTTAGCGGGGGACTCCTACGAGCAGTACTTC.

The CDR3 sequence is CASSLPSGGETQYF. The CDR3 DNA reads as TGTGCCAGCAGCTTACCCAGCGGGGGGGAGACCCAGTACTTC. The chain employs TRBV7-2 and TRBJ2-5; 9 bases map to TRBD2. The V gene's germline CDR1 is SGHTA and CDR2 FQGNSA. J was trimmed by 5 bases and V by 2 bases; bases with no gene match: 3. The CDR3 consists of 14 residues.

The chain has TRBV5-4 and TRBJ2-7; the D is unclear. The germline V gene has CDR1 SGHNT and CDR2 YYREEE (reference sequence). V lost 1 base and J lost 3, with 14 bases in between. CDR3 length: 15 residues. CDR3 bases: TGTGCCAGCAGCTTGCACGGGTTAGTAGTCTACGAGCAGTACTTC. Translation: CASSLHGLVVYEQYF.

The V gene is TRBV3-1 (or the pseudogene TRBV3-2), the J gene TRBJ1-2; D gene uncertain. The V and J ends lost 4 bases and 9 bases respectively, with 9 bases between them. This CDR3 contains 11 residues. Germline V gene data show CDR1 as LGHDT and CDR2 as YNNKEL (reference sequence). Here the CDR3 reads CASSLPGSYTF. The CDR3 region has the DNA TGTGCCAGCAGCCTTCCCGGGAGCTACACCTTC.

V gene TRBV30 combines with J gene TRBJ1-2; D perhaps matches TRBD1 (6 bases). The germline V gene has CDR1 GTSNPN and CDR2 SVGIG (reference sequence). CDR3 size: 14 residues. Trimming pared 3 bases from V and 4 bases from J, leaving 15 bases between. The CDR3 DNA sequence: TGTGCCTGGAGGGGGGCGGCCAGGAGCTATGGCTACACCTTC. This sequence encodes CAWRGAARSYGYTF.

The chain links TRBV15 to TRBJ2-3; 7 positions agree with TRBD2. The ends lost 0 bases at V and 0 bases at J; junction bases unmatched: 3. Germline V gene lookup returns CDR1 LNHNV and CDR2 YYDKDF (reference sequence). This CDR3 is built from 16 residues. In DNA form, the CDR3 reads TGTGCCACCAGCAGAGAGGCGCGGGGGAGCACAGATACGCAGTATTTT. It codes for CATSREARGSTDTQYF.

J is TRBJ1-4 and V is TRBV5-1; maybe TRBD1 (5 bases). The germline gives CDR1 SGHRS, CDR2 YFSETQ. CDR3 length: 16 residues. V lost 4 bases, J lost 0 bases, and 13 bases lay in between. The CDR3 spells CASSIGTGATNEKLFF. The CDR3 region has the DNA TGCGCCAGCAGCATCGGGACGGGAGCAACTAATGAAAAACTGTTTTTT.

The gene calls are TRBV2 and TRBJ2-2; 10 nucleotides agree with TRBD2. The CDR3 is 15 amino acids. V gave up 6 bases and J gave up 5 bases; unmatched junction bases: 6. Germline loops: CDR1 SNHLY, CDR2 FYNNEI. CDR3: CASRRLAGATGELFF. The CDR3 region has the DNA TGTGCCAGCAGAAGGCTAGCGGGGGCTACCGGGGAGCTGTTTTTT.

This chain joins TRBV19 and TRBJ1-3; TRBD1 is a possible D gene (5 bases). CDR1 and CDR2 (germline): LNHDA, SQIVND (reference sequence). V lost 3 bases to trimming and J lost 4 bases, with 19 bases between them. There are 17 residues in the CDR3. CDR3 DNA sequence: TGTGCCAGTAGTATCATACTACAGGATCTCTCGGGAAACACCATATATTTT. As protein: CASSIILQDLSGNTIYF.

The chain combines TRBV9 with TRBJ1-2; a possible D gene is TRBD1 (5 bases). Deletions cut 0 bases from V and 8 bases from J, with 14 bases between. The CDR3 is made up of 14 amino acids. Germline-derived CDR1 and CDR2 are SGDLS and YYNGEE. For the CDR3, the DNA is TGTGCCAGCAGCGTAGGCCAGGGCGTGCCGGGCTACACCTTC. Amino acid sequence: CASSVGQGVPGYTF. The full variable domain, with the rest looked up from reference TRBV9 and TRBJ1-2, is DSGVTQTPKHLITATGQRVTLRCSPRSGDLSVYWYQQSLDQGLQFLIQYYNGEERAKGNILERFSAQQFPDLHSELNLSSLELGDSALYFCASSVGQGVPGYTFGSGTRLTVV.

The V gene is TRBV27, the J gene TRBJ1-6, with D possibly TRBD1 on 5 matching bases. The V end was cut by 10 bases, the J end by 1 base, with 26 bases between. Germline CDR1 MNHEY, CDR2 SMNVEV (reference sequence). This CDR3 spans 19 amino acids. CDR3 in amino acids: CATRATGDFIISYNSPLHF. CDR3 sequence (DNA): TGTGCCACGCGAGCTACAGGAGATTTTATTATTTCCTATAATTCACCCCTCCACTTT.

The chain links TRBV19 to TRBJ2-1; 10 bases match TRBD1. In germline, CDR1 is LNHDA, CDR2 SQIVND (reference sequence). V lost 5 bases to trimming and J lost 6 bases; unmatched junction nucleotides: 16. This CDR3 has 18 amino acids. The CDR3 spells CASSLPEFGDRGRNEQFF. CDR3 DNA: TGTGCCAGTAGTCTACCCGAGTTCGGGGACAGGGGACGCAATGAGCAGTTCTTC.

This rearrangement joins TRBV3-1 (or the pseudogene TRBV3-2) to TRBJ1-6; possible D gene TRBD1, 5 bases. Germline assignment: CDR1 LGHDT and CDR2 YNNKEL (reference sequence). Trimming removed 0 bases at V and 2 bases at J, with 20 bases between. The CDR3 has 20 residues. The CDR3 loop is CASSQDVLRGEVPYNSPLHF. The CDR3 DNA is TGTGCCAGCAGCCAAGACGTCCTGCGGGGGGAGGTTCCCTATAATTCACCCCTCCACTTT.

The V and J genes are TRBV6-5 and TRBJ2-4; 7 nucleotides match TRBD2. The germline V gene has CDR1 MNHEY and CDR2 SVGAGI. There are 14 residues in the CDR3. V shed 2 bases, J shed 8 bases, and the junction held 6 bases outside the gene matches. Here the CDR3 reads CASSYSDGRDIQYF. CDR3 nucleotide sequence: TGTGCCAGCAGTTACAGTGATGGGAGGGACATTCAGTACTTC.

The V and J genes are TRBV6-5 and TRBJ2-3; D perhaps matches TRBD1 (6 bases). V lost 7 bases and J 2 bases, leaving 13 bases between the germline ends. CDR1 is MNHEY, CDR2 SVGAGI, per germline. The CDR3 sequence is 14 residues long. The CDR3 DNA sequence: TGTGCCAGCATCCTAAGGGGGTCCACAGATACGCAGTATTTT. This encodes CASILRGSTDTQYF.

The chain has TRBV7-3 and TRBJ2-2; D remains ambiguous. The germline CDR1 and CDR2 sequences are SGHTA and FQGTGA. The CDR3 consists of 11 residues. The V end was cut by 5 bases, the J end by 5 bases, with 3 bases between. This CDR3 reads CASSLTGELFF. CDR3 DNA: TGTGCCAGCAGCCTTACCGGGGAGCTGTTTTTT.

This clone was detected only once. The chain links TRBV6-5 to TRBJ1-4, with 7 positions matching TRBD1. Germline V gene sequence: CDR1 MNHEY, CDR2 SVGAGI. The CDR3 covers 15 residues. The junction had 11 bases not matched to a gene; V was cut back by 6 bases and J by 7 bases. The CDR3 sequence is CASSPNQGVSEKLFF. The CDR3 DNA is TGTGCCAGCAGCCCGAACCAGGGGGTCAGTGAAAAACTGTTTTTT.